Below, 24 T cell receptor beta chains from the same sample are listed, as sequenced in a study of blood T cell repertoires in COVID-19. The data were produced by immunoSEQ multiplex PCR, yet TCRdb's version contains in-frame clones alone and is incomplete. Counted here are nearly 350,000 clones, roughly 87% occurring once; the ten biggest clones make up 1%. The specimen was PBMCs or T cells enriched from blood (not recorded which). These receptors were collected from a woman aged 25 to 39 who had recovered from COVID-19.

CDR3 protein: CASSYRDRFYEQYF. The CDR3 DNA reads TGTGCCAGCAGCTACCGGGACAGATTTTACGAGCAGTACTTC. V is TRBV7-9 and J is TRBJ2-7; 7 nucleotides align to TRBD1. Germline V gene data show CDR1 as SEHNR and CDR2 as FQNEAQ (reference sequence). CDR3 length equals 14 residues. Germline trimming cut 4 bases from V and 4 bases from J; bases unmatched to any gene: 7.

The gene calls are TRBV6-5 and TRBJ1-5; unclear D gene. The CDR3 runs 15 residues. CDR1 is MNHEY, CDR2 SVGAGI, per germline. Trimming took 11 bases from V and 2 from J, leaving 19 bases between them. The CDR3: CARLHGAAGNQPQHF. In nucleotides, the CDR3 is TGTGCCCGTCTCCACGGTGCAGCGGGCAATCAGCCCCAGCATTTT.

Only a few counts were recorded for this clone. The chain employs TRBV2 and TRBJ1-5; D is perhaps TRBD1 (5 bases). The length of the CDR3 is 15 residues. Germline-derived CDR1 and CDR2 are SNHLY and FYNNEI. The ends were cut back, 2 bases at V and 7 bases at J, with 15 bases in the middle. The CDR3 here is CASSEMFRGVQPQHF. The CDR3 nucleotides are TGTGCCAGCAGTGAAATGTTCCGGGGGGTGCAGCCCCAGCATTTT.

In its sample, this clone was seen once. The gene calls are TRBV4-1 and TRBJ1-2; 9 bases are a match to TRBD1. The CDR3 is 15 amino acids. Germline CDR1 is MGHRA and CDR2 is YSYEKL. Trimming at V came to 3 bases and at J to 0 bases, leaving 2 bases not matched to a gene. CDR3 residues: CASSQGQGPNYGYTF. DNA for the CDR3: TGCGCCAGCAGCCAGGGACAGGGTCCTAACTATGGCTACACCTTC.

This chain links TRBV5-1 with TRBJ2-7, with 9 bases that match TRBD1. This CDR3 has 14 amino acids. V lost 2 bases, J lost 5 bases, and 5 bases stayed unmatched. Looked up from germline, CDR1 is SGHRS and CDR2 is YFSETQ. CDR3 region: CASSLQGASHEQYF. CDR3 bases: TGCGCCAGCAGCTTACAGGGGGCGTCCCACGAGCAGTACTTC.

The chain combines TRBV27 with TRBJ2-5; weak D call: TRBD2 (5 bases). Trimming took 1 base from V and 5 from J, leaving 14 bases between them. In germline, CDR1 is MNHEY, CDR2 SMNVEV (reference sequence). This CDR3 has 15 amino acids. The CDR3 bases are TGTGCCAGCAGTTTATACGGCGGGCCCCCGGAGACCCAGTACTTC. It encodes CASSLYGGPPETQYF.

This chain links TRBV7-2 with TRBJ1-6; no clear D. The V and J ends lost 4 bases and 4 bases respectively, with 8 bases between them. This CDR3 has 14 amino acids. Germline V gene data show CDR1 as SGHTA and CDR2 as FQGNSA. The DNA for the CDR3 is TGTGCCAGCAGCTCGAGGGCGTATAATTCACCCCTCCACTTT. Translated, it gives CASSSRAYNSPLHF.

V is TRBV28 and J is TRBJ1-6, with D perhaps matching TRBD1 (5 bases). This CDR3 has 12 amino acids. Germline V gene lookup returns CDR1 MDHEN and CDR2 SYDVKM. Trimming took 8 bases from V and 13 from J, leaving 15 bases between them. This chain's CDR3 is CASRAREVPLHF. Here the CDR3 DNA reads TGTGCCAGCCGGGCCAGGGAAGTTCCCCTCCACTTT.

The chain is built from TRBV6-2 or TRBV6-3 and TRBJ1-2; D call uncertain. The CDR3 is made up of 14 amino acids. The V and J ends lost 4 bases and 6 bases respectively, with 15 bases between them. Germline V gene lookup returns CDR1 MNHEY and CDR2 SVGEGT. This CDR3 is CASSSEWSRDGYTF. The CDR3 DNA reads TGTGCCAGCAGTTCTGAATGGTCCCGCGATGGCTACACCTTC.

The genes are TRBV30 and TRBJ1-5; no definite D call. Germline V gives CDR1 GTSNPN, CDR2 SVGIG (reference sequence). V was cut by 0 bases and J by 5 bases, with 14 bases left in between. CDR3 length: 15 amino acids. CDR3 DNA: TGTGCCTGGAGTGTATCTGGACTTGTTTATCAGCCCCAGCATTTT. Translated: CAWSVSGLVYQPQHF. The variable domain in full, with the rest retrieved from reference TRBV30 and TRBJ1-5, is SQTIHQWPATLVQPVGSPLSLECTVEGTSNPNLYWYRQAAGRGLQLLFYSVGIGQISSEVPQNLSASRPQDRQFILSSKKLLLSDSGFYLCAWSVSGLVYQPQHFGDGTRLSIL.

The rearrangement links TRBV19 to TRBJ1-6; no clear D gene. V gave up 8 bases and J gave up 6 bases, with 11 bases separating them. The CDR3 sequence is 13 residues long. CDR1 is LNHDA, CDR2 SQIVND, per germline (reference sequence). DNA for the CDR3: TGTGCCAGTGAGGGTCTGGGTAATTCACCCCTCCACTTT. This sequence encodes CASEGLGNSPLHF. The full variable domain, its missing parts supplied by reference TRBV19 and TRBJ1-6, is DGGITQSPKYLFRKEGQNVTLSCEQNLNHDAMYWYRQDPGQGLRLIYYSQIVNDFQKGDIAEGYSVSREKKESFPLTVTSAQKNPTAFYLCASEGLGNSPLHFGNGTRLTVT.

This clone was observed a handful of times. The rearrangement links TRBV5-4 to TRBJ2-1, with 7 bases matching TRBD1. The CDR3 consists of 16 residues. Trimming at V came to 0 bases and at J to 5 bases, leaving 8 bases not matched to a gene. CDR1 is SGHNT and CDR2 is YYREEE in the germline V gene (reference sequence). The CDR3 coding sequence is TGTGCCAGCAGCTTGGCCTCGGGACAGCCCCACAATGAGCAGTTCTTC. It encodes CASSLASGQPHNEQFF.

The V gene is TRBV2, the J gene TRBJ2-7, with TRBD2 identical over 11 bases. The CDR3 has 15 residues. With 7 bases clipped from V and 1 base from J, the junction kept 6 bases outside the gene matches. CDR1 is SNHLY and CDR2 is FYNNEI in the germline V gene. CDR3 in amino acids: CASTVAGGKSYEQYF. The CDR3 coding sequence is TGTGCCAGCACCGTAGCGGGGGGGAAATCCTACGAGCAGTACTTC. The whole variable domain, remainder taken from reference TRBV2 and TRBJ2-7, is EPEVTQTPSHQVTQMGQEVILRCVPISNHLYFYWYRQILGQKVEFLVSFYNNEISEKSEIFDDQFSVERPDGSNFTLKIRSTKLEDSAMYFCASTVAGGKSYEQYFGPGTRLTVT.

The DNA for the CDR3 is TGTGCCAGTAGTAAACAGGACAGGGAACAACAGCCCCAGCATTTT. Encoded protein: CASSKQDREQQPQHF. The chain combines TRBV19 with TRBJ1-5; 8 bases fit TRBD1. The ends lost 4 bases at V and 7 bases at J; junction bases unmatched: 9. This CDR3 spans 15 amino acids. Germline V gene lookup returns CDR1 LNHDA and CDR2 SQIVND (reference sequence).

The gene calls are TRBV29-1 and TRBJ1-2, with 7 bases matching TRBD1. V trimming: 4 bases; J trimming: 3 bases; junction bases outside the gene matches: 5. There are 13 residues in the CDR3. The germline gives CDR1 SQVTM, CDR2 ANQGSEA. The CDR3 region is CSVAGGQDYGYTF. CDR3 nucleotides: TGCAGCGTTGCAGGGGGGCAGGACTATGGCTACACCTTC.

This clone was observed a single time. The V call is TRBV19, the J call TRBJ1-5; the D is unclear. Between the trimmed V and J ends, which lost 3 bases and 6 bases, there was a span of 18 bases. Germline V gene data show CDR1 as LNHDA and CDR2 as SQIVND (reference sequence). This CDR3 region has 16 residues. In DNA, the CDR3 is TGTGCCAGTAGTATGCTAGTCCTTTCCGCCGGTCAGCCCCAGCATTTT. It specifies CASSMLVLSAGQPQHF.

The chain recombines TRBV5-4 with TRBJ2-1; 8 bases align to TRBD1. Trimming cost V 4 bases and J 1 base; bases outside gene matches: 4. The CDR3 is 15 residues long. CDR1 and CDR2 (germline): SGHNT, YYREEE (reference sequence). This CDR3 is CASSTRQGSYNEQFF. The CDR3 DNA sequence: TGTGCCAGCAGCACTCGACAGGGGTCCTACAATGAGCAGTTCTTC.

The CDR3 protein is CASSQDFDRSNQPQHF. In DNA form, the CDR3 reads TGTGCCAGCAGCCAAGATTTCGACAGAAGCAATCAGCCCCAGCATTTT. The chain uses TRBV14 and TRBJ1-5; perhaps TRBD1 as D (5 bases). The V gene's germline CDR1 is SGHDN and CDR2 FVKESK. This CDR3 contains 16 residues. Deletions cut 0 bases from V and 1 base from J, with 10 bases between.

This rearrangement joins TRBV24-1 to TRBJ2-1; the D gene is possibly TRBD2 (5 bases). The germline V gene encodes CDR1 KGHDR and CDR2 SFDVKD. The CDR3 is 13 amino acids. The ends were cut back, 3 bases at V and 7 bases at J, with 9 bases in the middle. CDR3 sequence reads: CATSDGLGNEQFF. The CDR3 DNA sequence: TGTGCCACCAGTGATGGACTGGGGAATGAGCAGTTCTTC.

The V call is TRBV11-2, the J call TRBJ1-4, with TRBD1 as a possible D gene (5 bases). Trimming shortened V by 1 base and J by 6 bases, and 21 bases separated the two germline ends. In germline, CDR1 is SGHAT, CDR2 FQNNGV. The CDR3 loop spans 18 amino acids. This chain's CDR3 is CASSLAPDTLRGYEKLFF. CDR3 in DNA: TGTGCCAGCAGCTTAGCCCCGGACACACTTAGGGGCTATGAAAAACTGTTTTTT.

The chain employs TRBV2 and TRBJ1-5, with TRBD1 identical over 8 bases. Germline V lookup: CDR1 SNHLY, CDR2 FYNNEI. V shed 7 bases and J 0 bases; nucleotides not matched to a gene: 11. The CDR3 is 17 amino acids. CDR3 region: CASNRQGTSLSNQPQHF. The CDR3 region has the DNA TGTGCCAGCAACCGACAGGGGACATCCCTTAGCAATCAGCCCCAGCATTTT. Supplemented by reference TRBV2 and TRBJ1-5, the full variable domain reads EPEVTQTPSHQVTQMGQEVILRCVPISNHLYFYWYRQILGQKVEFLVSFYNNEISEKSEIFDDQFSVERPDGSNFTLKIRSTKLEDSAMYFCASNRQGTSLSNQPQHFGDGTRLSIL.

The CDR3 DNA is TGTGCCAGCAGCGCAACCAGGGATTACTCTGGAAACACCATATATTTT. Its protein product is CASSATRDYSGNTIYF. The chain couples TRBV9 to TRBJ1-3; D perhaps matches TRBD1 (5 bases). Trimming took 3 bases from V and 0 from J, leaving 13 bases between them. Germline lookup yields CDR1 SGDLS and CDR2 YYNGEE. The CDR3 is 16 residues long.

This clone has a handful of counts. The CDR3 DNA sequence: TGTGCCAGTGGCGACGATCAGGGGGTTGGAGGAAACACCATATATTTT. This translates into CASGDDQGVGGNTIYF. J is TRBJ1-3 and V is TRBV19; 7 nucleotides line up with TRBD1. V dropped 8 bases and J dropped 4; count of bases not matched to a gene: 14. This CDR3 has 16 amino acids. Germline-derived CDR1 and CDR2 are LNHDA and SQIVND (reference sequence).

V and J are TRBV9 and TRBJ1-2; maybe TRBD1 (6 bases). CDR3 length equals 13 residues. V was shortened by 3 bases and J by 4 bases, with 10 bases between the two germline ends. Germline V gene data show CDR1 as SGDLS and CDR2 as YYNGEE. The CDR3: CASSEQGGYGYTF. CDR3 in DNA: TGTGCCAGCAGCGAACAGGGTGGCTATGGCTACACCTTC.